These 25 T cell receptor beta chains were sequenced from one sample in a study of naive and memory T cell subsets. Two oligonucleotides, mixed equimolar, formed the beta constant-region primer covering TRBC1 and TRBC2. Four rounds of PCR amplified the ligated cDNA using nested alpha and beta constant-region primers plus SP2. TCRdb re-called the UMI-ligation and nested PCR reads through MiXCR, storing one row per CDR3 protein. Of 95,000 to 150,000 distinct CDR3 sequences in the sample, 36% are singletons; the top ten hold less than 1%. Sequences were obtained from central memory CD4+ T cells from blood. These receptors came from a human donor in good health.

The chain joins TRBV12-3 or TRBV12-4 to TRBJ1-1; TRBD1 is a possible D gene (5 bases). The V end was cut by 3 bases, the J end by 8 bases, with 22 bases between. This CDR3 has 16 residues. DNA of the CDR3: TGTGCCAGCAGTTTGGTAGGTTGGGGCGGCTTGGACGAAGCTTTCTTT. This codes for CASSLVGWGGLDEAFF.

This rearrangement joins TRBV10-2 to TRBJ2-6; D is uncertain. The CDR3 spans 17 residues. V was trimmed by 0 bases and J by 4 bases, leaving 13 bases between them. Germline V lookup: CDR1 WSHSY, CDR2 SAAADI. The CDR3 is CASSESGSISGANVLTF. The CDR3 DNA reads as TGCGCCAGCAGTGAGTCCGGCAGTATCTCCGGGGCCAACGTCCTGACTTTC.

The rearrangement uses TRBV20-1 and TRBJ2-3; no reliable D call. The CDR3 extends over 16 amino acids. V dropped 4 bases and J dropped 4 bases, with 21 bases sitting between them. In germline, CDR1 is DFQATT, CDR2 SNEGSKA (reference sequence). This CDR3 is CSATPNVPTLADTQYF. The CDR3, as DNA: TGCAGTGCTACACCCAACGTACCCACTCTGGCAGATACGCAGTATTTT.

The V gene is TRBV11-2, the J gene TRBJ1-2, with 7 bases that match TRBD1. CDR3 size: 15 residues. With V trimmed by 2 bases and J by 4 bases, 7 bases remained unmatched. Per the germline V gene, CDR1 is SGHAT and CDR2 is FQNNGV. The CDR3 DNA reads TGTGCCAGCAGCTTAATCTTGGGGACAGCCTATGGCTACACCTTC. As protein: CASSLILGTAYGYTF.

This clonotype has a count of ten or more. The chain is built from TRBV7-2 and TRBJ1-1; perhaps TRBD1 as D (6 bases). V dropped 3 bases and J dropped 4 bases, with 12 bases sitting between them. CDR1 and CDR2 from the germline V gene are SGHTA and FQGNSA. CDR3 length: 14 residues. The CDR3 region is CASSFRGDFTEAFF. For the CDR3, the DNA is TGTGCCAGCAGCTTCAGGGGCGACTTCACTGAAGCTTTCTTT.

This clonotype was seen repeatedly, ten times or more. CDR3 protein: CASSFFTDTQYF. The CDR3 region has the DNA TGTGCCAGCAGCTTCTTCACAGATACGCAGTATTTT. V gene TRBV7-2 combines with J gene TRBJ2-3; D is ambiguous. V shed 3 bases and J shed 2 bases, with 3 bases lying between them. Germline V gene sequence: CDR1 SGHTA, CDR2 FQGNSA. The CDR3 spans 12 residues.

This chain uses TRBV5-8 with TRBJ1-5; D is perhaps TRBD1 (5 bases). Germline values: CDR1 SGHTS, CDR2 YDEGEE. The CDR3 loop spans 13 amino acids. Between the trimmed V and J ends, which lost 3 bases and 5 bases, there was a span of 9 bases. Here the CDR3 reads CASSWGRDQPQHF. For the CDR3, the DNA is TGTGCCAGCAGCTGGGGACGGGATCAGCCCCAGCATTTT.

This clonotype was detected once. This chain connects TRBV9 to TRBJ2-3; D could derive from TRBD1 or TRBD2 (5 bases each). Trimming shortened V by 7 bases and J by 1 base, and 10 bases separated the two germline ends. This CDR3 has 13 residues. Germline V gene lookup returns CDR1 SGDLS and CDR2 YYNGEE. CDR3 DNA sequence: TGTGCCAGCGCGGTGGGGGGCACAGATACGCAGTATTTT. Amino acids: CASAVGGTDTQYF.

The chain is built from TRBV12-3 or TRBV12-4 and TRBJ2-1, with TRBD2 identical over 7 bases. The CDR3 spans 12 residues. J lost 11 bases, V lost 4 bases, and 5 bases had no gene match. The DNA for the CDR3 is TGTGCCAGCAGTTCTTCTAGCGGTAAGCAGTTCTTC. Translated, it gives CASSSSSGKQFF.

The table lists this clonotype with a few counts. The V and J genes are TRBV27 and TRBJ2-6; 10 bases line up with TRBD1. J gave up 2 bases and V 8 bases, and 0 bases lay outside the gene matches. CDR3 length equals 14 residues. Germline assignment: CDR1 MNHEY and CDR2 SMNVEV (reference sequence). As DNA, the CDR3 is TGTGCCAGCGGGACAGGGGCTGGGGCCAACGTCCTGACTTTC. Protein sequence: CASGTGAGANVLTF.

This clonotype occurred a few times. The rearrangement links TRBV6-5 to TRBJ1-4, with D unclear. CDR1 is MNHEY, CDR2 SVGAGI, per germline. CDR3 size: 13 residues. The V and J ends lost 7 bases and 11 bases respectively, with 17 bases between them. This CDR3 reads CASMVPQAGKLFF. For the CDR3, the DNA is TGTGCCAGCATGGTACCCCAGGCGGGGAAACTGTTTTTT.

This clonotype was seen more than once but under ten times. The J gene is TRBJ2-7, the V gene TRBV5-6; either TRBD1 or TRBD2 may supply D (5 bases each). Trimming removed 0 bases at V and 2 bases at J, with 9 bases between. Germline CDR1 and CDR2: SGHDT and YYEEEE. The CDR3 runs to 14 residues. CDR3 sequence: CASSLAGPAYEQYF. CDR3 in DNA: TGTGCCAGCAGCTTGGCGGGACCAGCCTACGAGCAGTACTTC.

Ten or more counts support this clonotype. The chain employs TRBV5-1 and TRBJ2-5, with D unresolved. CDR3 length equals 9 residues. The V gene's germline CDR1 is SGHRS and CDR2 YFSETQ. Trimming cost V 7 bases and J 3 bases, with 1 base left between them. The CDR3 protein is CASEETQYF. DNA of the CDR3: TGCGCCAGCGAAGAGACCCAGTACTTC. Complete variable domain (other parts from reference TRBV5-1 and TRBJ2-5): KAGVTQTPRYLIKTRGQQVTLSCSPISGHRSVSWYQQTPGQGLQFLFEYFSETQRNKGNFPGRFSGRQFSNSRSEMNVSTLELGDSALYLCASEETQYFGPGTRLLVL.

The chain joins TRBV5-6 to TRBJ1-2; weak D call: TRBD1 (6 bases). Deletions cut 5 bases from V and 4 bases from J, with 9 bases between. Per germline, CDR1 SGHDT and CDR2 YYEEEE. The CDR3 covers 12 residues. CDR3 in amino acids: CASSSGAYGYTF. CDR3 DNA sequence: TGTGCCAGCAGTTCAGGGGCCTATGGCTACACCTTC.

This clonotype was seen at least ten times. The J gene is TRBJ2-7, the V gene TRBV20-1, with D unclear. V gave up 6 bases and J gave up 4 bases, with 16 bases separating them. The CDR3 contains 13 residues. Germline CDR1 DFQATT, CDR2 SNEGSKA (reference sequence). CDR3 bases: TGCAGTGCCAGTAGGCCTCCGGAGTACGAGCAGTACTTC. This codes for CSASRPPEYEQYF.

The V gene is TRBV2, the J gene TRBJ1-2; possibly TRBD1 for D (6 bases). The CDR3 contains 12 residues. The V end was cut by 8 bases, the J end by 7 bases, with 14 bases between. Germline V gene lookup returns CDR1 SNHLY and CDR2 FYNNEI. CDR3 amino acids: CASFTGFGGYTF. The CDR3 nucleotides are TGTGCCAGCTTCACAGGGTTCGGTGGCTACACCTTC.

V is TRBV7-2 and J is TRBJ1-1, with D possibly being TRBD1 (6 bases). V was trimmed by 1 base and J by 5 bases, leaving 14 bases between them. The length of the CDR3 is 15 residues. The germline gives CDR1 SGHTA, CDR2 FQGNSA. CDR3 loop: CASSLEGDSHTEAFF. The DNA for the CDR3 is TGTGCCAGCAGCTTAGAGGGGGACTCTCATACTGAAGCTTTCTTT.

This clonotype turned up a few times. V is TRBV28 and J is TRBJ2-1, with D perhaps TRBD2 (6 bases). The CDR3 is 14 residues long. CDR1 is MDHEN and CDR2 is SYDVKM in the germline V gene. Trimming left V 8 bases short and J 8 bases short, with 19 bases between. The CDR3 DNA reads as TGTGCCAGCGGATACGGGAGTTTTATTTATGAGCAGTTCTTC. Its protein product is CASGYGSFIYEQFF. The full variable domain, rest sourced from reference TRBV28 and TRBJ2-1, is DVKVTQSSRYLVKRTGEKVFLECVQDMDHENMFWYRQDPGLGLRLIYFSYDVKMKEKGDIPEGYSVSREKKERFSLILESASTNQTSMYLCASGYGSFIYEQFFGPGTRLTVL.

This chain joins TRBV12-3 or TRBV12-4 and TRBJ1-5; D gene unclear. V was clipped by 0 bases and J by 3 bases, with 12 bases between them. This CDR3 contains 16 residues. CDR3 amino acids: CASSLAPWVDNQPQHF. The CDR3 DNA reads TGTGCCAGCAGTTTAGCGCCCTGGGTAGACAATCAGCCCCAGCATTTT.

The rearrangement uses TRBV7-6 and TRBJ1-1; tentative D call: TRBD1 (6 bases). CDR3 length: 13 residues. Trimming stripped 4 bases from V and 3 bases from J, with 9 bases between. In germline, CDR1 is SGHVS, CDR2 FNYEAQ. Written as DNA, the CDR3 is TGTGCCAGCAGCTACAGGGAGGACACTGAAGCTTTCTTT. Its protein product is CASSYREDTEAFF.

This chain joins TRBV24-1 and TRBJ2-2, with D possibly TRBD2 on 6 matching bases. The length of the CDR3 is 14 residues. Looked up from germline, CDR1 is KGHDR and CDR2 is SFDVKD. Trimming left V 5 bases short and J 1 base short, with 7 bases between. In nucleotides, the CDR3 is TGTGCCACCAGTGGCGGGGTGAACACCGGGGAGCTGTTTTTT. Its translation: CATSGGVNTGELFF.

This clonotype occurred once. The DNA for the CDR3 is TGCAGTGCCATATCACGCGGACGAAGGAACTACGAGCAGTACTTC. The encoded protein is CSAISRGRRNYEQYF. The gene calls are TRBV20-1 and TRBJ2-7, with D unresolved. Germline lookup yields CDR1 DFQATT and CDR2 SNEGSKA (reference sequence). Trimming removed 6 bases at V and 3 bases at J, with 21 bases between. This CDR3 has 15 amino acids.

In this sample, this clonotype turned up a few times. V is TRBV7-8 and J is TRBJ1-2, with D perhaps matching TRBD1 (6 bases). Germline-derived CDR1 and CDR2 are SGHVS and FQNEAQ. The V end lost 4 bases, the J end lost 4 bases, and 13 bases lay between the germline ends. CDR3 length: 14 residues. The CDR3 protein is CASSSRDTLYGYTF. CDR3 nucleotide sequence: TGTGCCAGCAGCTCCCGGGACACTCTCTATGGCTACACCTTC.

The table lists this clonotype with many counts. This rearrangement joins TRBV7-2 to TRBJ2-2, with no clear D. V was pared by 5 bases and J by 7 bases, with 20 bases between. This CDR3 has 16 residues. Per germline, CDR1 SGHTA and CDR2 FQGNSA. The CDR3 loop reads CASSPGRARRNGELFF. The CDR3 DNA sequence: TGTGCCAGCAGCCCCGGAAGGGCCCGGCGAAACGGGGAGCTGTTTTTT. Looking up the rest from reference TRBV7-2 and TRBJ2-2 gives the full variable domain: GAGVSQSPSNKVTEKGKDVELRCDPISGHTALYWYRQSLGQGLEFLIYFQGNSAPDKSGLPSDRFSAERTGGSVSTLTIQRTQQEDSAVYLCASSPGRARRNGELFFGEGSRLTVL.

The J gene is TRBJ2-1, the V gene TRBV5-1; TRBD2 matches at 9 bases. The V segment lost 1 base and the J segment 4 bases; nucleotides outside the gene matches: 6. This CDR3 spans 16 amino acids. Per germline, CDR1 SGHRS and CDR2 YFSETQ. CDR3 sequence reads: CASSLLGGREYNEQFF. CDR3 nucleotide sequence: TGCGCCAGCAGCTTGCTTGGCGGGAGGGAGTACAATGAGCAGTTCTTC.